This T cell receptor beta chain was recorded in a study of OX40 agonist ivuxolimab in advanced cancers. About the study: Patients with hepatocellular carcinoma, melanoma, renal cell or head and neck cancer made up the dose-escalation patients.

J lost 5 bases, V lost 5 bases, and 9 bases had no gene match. Germline assignment: CDR1 MGHRA and CDR2 YSYEKL. The CDR3 loop spans 15 amino acids. Sequencing was performed with immunoSEQ multiplex PCR; in TCRdb, only in-frame clones are kept and a portion is missing. The sample records about 69,000 clones, about nine tenths being singletons. Concerning this clone itself: Its target is unknown.

Study-level findings and limits: Near-lowest levels of clonal expansion characterized partial responders at 0.1-3.0 mg/kg. Expanded peripheral T cells had an undetermined antigen specificity. Relative to CD4+ cells, CD8+ T cells on average had more expanded clones.

The sequence was obtained from an adult with an advanced solid tumor such as melanoma, head and neck, liver or kidney cancer. The genes are TRBV4-1 and TRBJ2-5; 9 nucleotides match TRBD1. The material sequenced was CD4+ or CD8+ T cells sorted from blood, taken in a trial of the OX40 agonist ivuxolimab. In nucleotides, the CDR3 is TGCGCCAGCAGCTCGCGGACAGGGGAAGGGGAGACCCAGTACTTC. It is translated as CASSSRTGEGETQYF.